Following are 30 T cell receptor beta chains from one sample sequenced in a study of T cell repertoires in cytomegalovirus infection. MiXCR, run by TCRdb on the reads, gives a single entry per CDR3 protein. The sample yields some 300,000 distinct CDR3 sequences, 8% to 10% seen once. The specimen sequenced was PBMCs. Source of these receptors: a human donor in good health (CMV status not recorded). Some clones in this sample may be carry-over from other donors' samples.

This clonotype showed up many times. CDR3 protein: CSAAAGTGNIQYF. CDR3 nucleotide sequence: TGCAGCGCTGCAGCCGGGACAGGGAACATTCAGTACTTC. V and J are TRBV29-1 and TRBJ2-4; 9 bases fit TRBD1. The CDR3 has 13 amino acids. In germline, CDR1 is SQVTM, CDR2 ANQGSEA. V shed 7 bases, J shed 7 bases, and the junction held 8 bases outside the gene matches.

This clonotype was recorded many times. The V and J genes are TRBV6-1 and TRBJ1-3, with no clear D. Deletions cut 6 bases from V and 2 bases from J, with 11 bases between. The germline CDR1 and CDR2 sequences are MNHNS and SASEGT. This CDR3 comprises 14 residues. The CDR3 sequence: CASSPVGTGNTIYF. DNA of the CDR3: TGTGCCAGCAGCCCCGTAGGGACTGGAAACACCATATATTTT.

This clonotype occurred a few times. The chain combines TRBV5-5 with TRBJ2-2; TRBD1 matches at 10 bases. Unmatched junction bases numbered 16, after V lost 4 bases and J lost 7 bases. The CDR3 spans 18 residues. The germline V gene has CDR1 SGHKS and CDR2 YYEKEE (reference sequence). CDR3 sequence (DNA): TGTGCCAGCAGCGCCGACAGGGGGCGTCGATCGACAAGCGGGGAGCTGTTTTTT. This translates into CASSADRGRRSTSGELFF.

This clonotype has ten or more counts. The J gene is TRBJ1-3, the V gene TRBV28, with D possibly matching TRBD1 (6 bases). Trimming stripped 1 base from V and 4 bases from J, with 14 bases between. Germline assignment: CDR1 MDHEN and CDR2 SYDVKM. CDR3 length: 16 amino acids. CDR3 in amino acids: CASSLYARGSGNTIYF. The CDR3 DNA is TGTGCCAGCAGTTTATACGCCAGGGGATCAGGAAACACCATATATTTT. Using reference TRBV28 and TRBJ1-3 for the parts outside the CDR3, the full variable domain is DVKVTQSSRYLVKRTGEKVFLECVQDMDHENMFWYRQDPGLGLRLIYFSYDVKMKEKGDIPEGYSVSREKKERFSLILESASTNQTSMYLCASSLYARGSGNTIYFGEGSWLTVV.

The chain combines TRBV4-2 with TRBJ2-1; 10 nucleotides line up with TRBD2. The V gene's germline CDR1 is LGHNA and CDR2 YNFKEQ. The CDR3 spans 16 residues. Trimming at V came to 3 bases and at J to 2 bases, leaving 4 bases not matched to a gene. The DNA for the CDR3 is TGTGCCAGCAGCCAGGATCTAGCGGGGGCCTACAATGAGCAGTTCTTC. Residues: CASSQDLAGAYNEQFF.

In its sample, this clonotype was seen many times. This rearrangement joins TRBV19 to TRBJ1-1; 7 positions match TRBD1. CDR3 size: 18 residues. Germline assignment: CDR1 LNHDA and CDR2 SQIVND (reference sequence). The V segment lost 5 bases and the J segment 0 bases; nucleotides outside the gene matches: 15. DNA of the CDR3: TGTGCCAGTAGTGTGGACAGGAACCATTCCTCCATGAACACTGAAGCTTTCTTT. This translates into CASSVDRNHSSMNTEAFF.

The chain recombines TRBV6-2 or TRBV6-3 with TRBJ1-1; 7 nucleotides agree with TRBD1. Germline trimming cut 6 bases from V and 9 bases from J; bases unmatched to any gene: 13. CDR3 length: 14 amino acids. Germline V gene lookup returns CDR1 MNHEY and CDR2 SVGEGT. As DNA, the CDR3 is TGTGCCAGCAGCCAAGACAGGGTTTGGTTAAAAGCTTTCTTT. Translating it yields CASSQDRVWLKAFF.

This clonotype was counted at least ten times. The chain recombines TRBV5-4 with TRBJ2-2; a weak D match, TRBD1 (6 bases). The CDR3 length is 15 residues. The germline gives CDR1 SGHNT, CDR2 YYREEE (reference sequence). The V end lost 5 bases, the J end lost 0 bases, and 11 bases lay between the germline ends. Here the CDR3 reads CASSTGTTNTGELFF. CDR3 sequence (DNA): TGTGCCAGCAGTACCGGGACAACGAACACCGGGGAGCTGTTTTTT.

This clonotype was detected many times. V gene TRBV2 combines with J gene TRBJ2-3; D is ambiguous. The CDR3 is 14 amino acids. Germline V gene data show CDR1 as SNHLY and CDR2 as FYNNEI. Deletions cut 2 bases from V and 4 bases from J, with 10 bases between. CDR3: CASSERRGADTQYF. The DNA of the CDR3 is TGTGCCAGCAGTGAAAGACGCGGCGCAGATACGCAGTATTTT.

V and J are TRBV19 and TRBJ2-1; 8 bases are a match to TRBD2. The CDR3 has 15 residues. After removal of 5 bases from V and 4 bases from J, the junction contained 7 bases not matched to a gene. The germline gives CDR1 LNHDA, CDR2 SQIVND (reference sequence). CDR3 protein: CASSPRTSKYNEQFF. CDR3 nucleotide sequence: TGTGCCAGTAGTCCCCGGACTAGCAAGTACAATGAGCAGTTCTTC.

V usage is TRBV6-2 or TRBV6-3 and J usage is TRBJ1-2; tentative D call: TRBD1 (6 bases). CDR3 length: 13 amino acids. Germline V gene sequence: CDR1 MNHEY, CDR2 SVGEGT. V lost 6 bases and J 5 bases, leaving 13 bases between the germline ends. The CDR3 here is CASRRGQTYGYTF. The CDR3, as DNA: TGTGCCAGCAGAAGAGGACAGACATATGGCTACACCTTC.

This clonotype was found many times. The DNA of the CDR3 is TGTGCCAGCAGCCGATACTGGAGGGACAGCGAGAACACTGAAGCTTTCTTT. Translated: CASSRYWRDSENTEAFF. This chain links TRBV7-2 with TRBJ1-1; TRBD1 matches at 7 bases. The CDR3 is 17 amino acids. V lost 5 bases, J lost 1 base, and 13 bases stayed unmatched. The germline gives CDR1 SGHTA, CDR2 FQGNSA.

This clonotype was seen at least ten times. CDR3 in amino acids: CRAGTGNEKLFF. The CDR3 DNA follows: TGCAGGGCCGGGACAGGGAATGAAAAACTGTTTTTT. The V call is TRBV20-1, the J call TRBJ1-4; TRBD1 matches at 9 bases. This CDR3 is built from 12 residues. The germline V gene encodes CDR1 DFQATT and CDR2 SNEGSKA (reference sequence).

In this sample, this clonotype turned up many times. The rearrangement joins TRBV7-2 to TRBJ2-3, with a weak D call TRBD1 (5 bases). This CDR3 is 13 amino acids long. V was cut by 6 bases and J by 4 bases, with 11 bases left in between. Germline assignment: CDR1 SGHTA and CDR2 FQGNSA. Here the CDR3 reads CASSTRVSDTQYF. As DNA, the CDR3 is TGTGCCAGCAGTACCAGGGTGTCAGATACGCAGTATTTT.

This clonotype was picked up many times. The J gene is TRBJ2-1, the V gene TRBV7-9; 8 nucleotides line up with TRBD2. After removal of 2 bases from V and 0 bases from J, the junction contained 9 bases not matched to a gene. The CDR3 contains 18 residues. The germline V gene encodes CDR1 SEHNR and CDR2 FQNEAQ (reference sequence). The CDR3 region has the DNA TGTGCCAGCAGCTTAAGGATAGCGGGGCAAACCTCCTACAATGAGCAGTTCTTC. It translates to CASSLRIAGQTSYNEQFF.

This clonotype has ten or more counts. V gene TRBV20-1 combines with J gene TRBJ1-5; 7 bases agree with TRBD1. The CDR3 length is 15 residues. CDR1 is DFQATT and CDR2 is SNEGSKA in the germline V gene (reference sequence). J lost 9 bases, V lost 0 bases, and 11 bases had no gene match. The CDR3 sequence is CSARDQRQGLWPQHF. The CDR3 DNA reads as TGCAGTGCTAGAGATCAAAGACAGGGACTGTGGCCCCAGCATTTT.

There are many counts of this clonotype. The chain couples TRBV11-2 to TRBJ2-5; D might be TRBD2 (6 bases). V lost 1 base and J 4 bases, leaving 7 bases between the germline ends. In germline, CDR1 is SGHAT, CDR2 FQNNGV. This CDR3 is built from 13 residues. The CDR3 here is CASSLGGVETQYF. In nucleotides, the CDR3 is TGTGCCAGCAGCTTAGGCGGGGTAGAGACCCAGTACTTC.

The genes are TRBV20-1 and TRBJ2-7; D possibly corresponds to TRBD2 (6 bases). There are 16 residues in the CDR3. Germline V gene lookup returns CDR1 DFQATT and CDR2 SNEGSKA (reference sequence). V dropped 5 bases and J dropped 2 bases, with 22 bases sitting between them. CDR3 region: CSAFRNGAGLTYEQYF. The CDR3 nucleotides are TGCAGTGCTTTTAGAAACGGGGCGGGGCTTACCTACGAGCAGTACTTC.

This clonotype came up many times. The V and J genes are TRBV6-5 and TRBJ1-3; D perhaps matches TRBD1 (5 bases). V was trimmed by 2 bases and J by 3 bases, leaving 8 bases between them. Germline V gene sequence: CDR1 MNHEY, CDR2 SVGAGI. The CDR3 is 14 amino acids. The CDR3 protein is CASSYRGGGNTIYF. The CDR3, as DNA: TGTGCCAGCAGTTACAGGGGCGGTGGAAACACCATATATTTT.

This clonotype was picked up many times. The chain joins TRBV10-3 to TRBJ1-2; D is undetermined. Per the germline V gene, CDR1 is ENHRY and CDR2 is SYGVKD. This CDR3 comprises 15 residues. Trimming left V 1 base short and J 0 bases short, with 9 bases between. The CDR3 reads CAISEFAGTNYGYTF. In DNA form, the CDR3 reads TGTGCCATCAGTGAGTTTGCAGGAACTAACTATGGCTACACCTTC.

This rearrangement joins TRBV29-1 to TRBJ1-1; 7 bases map to TRBD1. The germline V gene has CDR1 SQVTM and CDR2 ANQGSEA. The CDR3 loop spans 13 amino acids. Trimming cost V 3 bases and J 0 bases; bases outside gene matches: 1. The CDR3 is CSVDGQVNTEAFF. CDR3 sequence (DNA): TGCAGCGTTGACGGACAGGTGAACACTGAAGCTTTCTTT.

This clonotype was seen at least ten times. The chain has TRBV6-2 or TRBV6-3 and TRBJ1-6; TRBD1 aligns across 8 bases. The V and J ends lost 0 bases and 10 bases, in that order; junction bases with no gene match: 5. CDR1 and CDR2 (germline): MNHEY, SVGEGT. The CDR3 sequence is 15 residues long. DNA for the CDR3: TGTGCCAGCAGTTACTCGGACAGGGTGAACTCACCCCTCCACTTT. Protein: CASSYSDRVNSPLHF.

This clonotype was recorded at least ten times. The chain is built from TRBV20-1 and TRBJ1-2, with D perhaps TRBD1 (5 bases). There are 15 residues in the CDR3. Trimming stripped 5 bases from V and 2 bases from J, with 18 bases between. Germline-derived CDR1 and CDR2 are DFQATT and SNEGSKA (reference sequence). The CDR3 region is CSAGTGGRRNYGYTF. As DNA, the CDR3 is TGCAGTGCTGGGACGGGGGGGAGGAGGAACTATGGCTACACCTTC.

This clonotype showed up many times. The genes are TRBV7-2 and TRBJ1-2; D is uncertain. Germline CDR1 reads SGHTA; CDR2 reads FQGNSA. The CDR3 totals 14 residues. Deletions cut 5 bases from V and 0 bases from J, with 10 bases between. This CDR3 is CASSRERANYGYTF. DNA of the CDR3: TGTGCCAGCAGCCGTGAGAGGGCTAACTATGGCTACACCTTC.

The rearrangement uses TRBV5-1 and TRBJ2-7; TRBD1 aligns across 11 bases. The germline gives CDR1 SGHRS, CDR2 YFSETQ. CDR3 length equals 14 residues. The ends lost 4 bases at V and 1 base at J; junction bases unmatched: 1. The CDR3 is CASSGTGGSYEQYF. In DNA form, the CDR3 reads TGCGCCAGCAGCGGGACAGGGGGTTCCTACGAGCAGTACTTC.

In this sample, this clonotype turned up a few times. The chain joins TRBV29-1 to TRBJ2-7, with 10 bases identical to TRBD1. V was clipped by 3 bases and J by 4 bases; unmatched bases: 15. In germline, CDR1 is SQVTM, CDR2 ANQGSEA. The CDR3 runs 17 residues. The CDR3 sequence: CSVELGTGGQGLYEQYF. Written as DNA, the CDR3 is TGCAGCGTTGAGCTTGGAACTGGGGGACAGGGGCTGTACGAGCAGTACTTC.

This clonotype was picked up many times. This chain uses TRBV14 with TRBJ2-5, with a weak D call TRBD1 (6 bases). Deletions cut 4 bases from V and 3 bases from J, with 30 bases between. CDR1 is SGHDN and CDR2 is FVKESK in the germline V gene. The CDR3 sequence is 20 residues long. The CDR3 region is CASSPDPRGPITLLEETQYF. The CDR3 DNA reads as TGTGCCAGCAGCCCCGACCCCAGGGGACCAATTACTCTCCTTGAAGAGACCCAGTACTTC.

This clonotype occurred a few times. The chain recombines TRBV27 with TRBJ1-2, with D perhaps matching TRBD1 (5 bases). The CDR3 spans 15 residues. V gave up 5 bases and J gave up 8 bases, with 21 bases separating them. Germline lookup yields CDR1 MNHEY and CDR2 SMNVEV (reference sequence). The CDR3: CASSPDSIYTRGYTF. The DNA for the CDR3 is TGTGCCAGCAGTCCTGACAGTATTTACACTAGGGGCTACACCTTC.

This clonotype was counted at least ten times. At one of its ends the junction is not consistent with the germline gene, which may arise from a read error. V is TRBV19 and J is TRBJ2-7; possibly TRBD1 for D (5 bases). There are 12 residues in the CDR3. Germline V gene lookup returns CDR1 LNHDA and CDR2 SQIVND (reference sequence). CDR3 sequence: CASSPTGYGQYF. The CDR3 DNA is TGTGCCAGCTCGCCTACAGGTTACGGGCAGTACTTC.

In this sample, this clonotype turned up a few times. V and J are TRBV5-6 and TRBJ1-6; D remains unclear. CDR3 length equals 13 residues. Germline V lookup: CDR1 SGHDT, CDR2 YYEEEE. Trimming shortened V by 4 bases and J by 10 bases, and 12 bases separated the two germline ends. CDR3 sequence reads: CASSQGIWSPLHF. CDR3 nucleotides: TGTGCCAGCAGCCAAGGGATTTGGTCACCCCTCCACTTT.